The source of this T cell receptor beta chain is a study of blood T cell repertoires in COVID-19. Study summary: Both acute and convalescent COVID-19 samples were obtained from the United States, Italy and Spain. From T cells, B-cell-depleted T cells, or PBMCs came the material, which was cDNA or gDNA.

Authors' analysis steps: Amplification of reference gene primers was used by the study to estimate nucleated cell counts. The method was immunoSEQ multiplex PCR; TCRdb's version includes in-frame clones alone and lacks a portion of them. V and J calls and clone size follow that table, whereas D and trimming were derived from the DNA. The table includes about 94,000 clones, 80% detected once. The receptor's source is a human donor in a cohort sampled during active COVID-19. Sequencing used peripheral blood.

DNA of the CDR3: TGCGCCAGCAGTACAGGGGACTCTGGAAACACCATATATTTT. Its translation is CASSTGDSGNTIYF. The chain recombines TRBV5-1 with TRBJ1-3; 7 positions match TRBD1. CDR1 SGHRS and CDR2 YFSETQ come from the germline V gene. J was trimmed by 0 bases and V by 5 bases; bases with no gene match: 2. CDR3 length: 14 amino acids.